This TCR beta chain was sequenced for a study of CD8 T cells in Susac syndrome. Turning to the study itself: When blood was collected, patients with Susac syndrome were therapy-naive, were taking corticosteroids, or were receiving intravenous immunoglobulin alone. Study outcomes and limitations: The authors found no clonal expansion in Susac syndrome CD4+ T cell repertoires.

Of note for this clonotype: Its matching antigen is unknown.

Germline loops: CDR1 LNHDA, CDR2 SQIVND (reference sequence). Between the trimmed V and J ends, which lost 3 bases and 9 bases, there was a span of 9 bases. The CDR3 consists of 12 residues. It was with random hexamers that about 0.45 to 1 ug RNA was reverse transcribed. The amplification used immunoSEQ multiplex PCR on TCR beta CDR3; it spanned 54 Vbeta and 13 Jbeta. One entry per CDR3 protein, called by TCRdb with MiXCR from the immunoSEQ multiplex PCR reads. The sample consists of hundreds of thousands of distinct CDR3 sequences, 94% of them appearing once. TEMRA cells underwent FACS enrichment and CD8+ and CD4+ T cells underwent negative isolation.

The source of this sequence is a human donor with Susac syndrome. The sequencing input was CD4+ T cells from PBMCs. The chain links TRBV19 to TRBJ2-1; D gene unclear. For the CDR3, the DNA is TGTGCCAGTAGTATCCCAGCCCGTGAGCAGTTCTTC. This translates into CASSIPAREQFF.